The rows below give T cell receptor beta chains drawn from one sample of a study of T cell repertoires in cytomegalovirus infection. One entry per CDR3 protein results from TCRdb running MiXCR on the reads. The sample yields around 77,000 distinct CDR3 sequences, roughly 22% seen once. Which antigens these TCRs recognize remains unknown. Specimen: CD8+ T cells from cultured PBMCs, collected from culture after CMV antigen stimulation. The receptor set was obtained from a human donor in good health (CMV status not recorded). Some clones in this sample may be carry-over from other donors' samples. Both conserved end residues are part of each CDR3. D genes are given only for firm matches. Clone size is stated in some rows and not others, as once, few, many or a class when expanded.

>-|TRBJ2-3|few|TRBV7-9
TGTGCCAGCAGCTTCGGGGGTGGCTCCACAGATACGCAGTATTTT
CASSFGGGSTDTQYF
>-|TRBJ1-1|-|TRBV27
TGTGCCAGCACGGGGGGAAATCATGGAAACACTGAAGCTTTCTTT
CASTGGNHGNTEAFF
>TRBD1|TRBJ1-2|-|TRBV13
TGTGCCAGCAGCGCATGGGGCGCCTGGACAGGGGATGGCTACACCTTC
CASSAWGAWTGDGYTF
>-|TRBJ1-1|-|TRBV6-6
TGTGCCAGCAGCGCTTCCTCAGGTGGAACTGAAGCTTTCTTT
CASSASSGGTEAFF
>-|TRBJ2-1|-|TRBV29-1
TGCAGCGTTGAATTTATTGGCGACAATGAGCAGTTCTTC
CSVEFIGDNEQFF
>TRBD1|TRBJ1-2|few|TRBV7-9
TGTGCCAGCAGCCATTCAGGGGGGAATGGCTACACCTTC
CASSHSGGNGYTF
>TRBD1|TRBJ2-5|-|TRBV30
TGTGCCTGGAGGGTCCGAGGACAGGGGGCTCTGGAGACCCAGTACTTC
CAWRVRGQGALETQYF
>TRBD1|TRBJ2-5|-|TRBV20-1
TGCAGTGCTACGGTATCCCCGGGACAGCTAGAGACCCAGTACTTC
CSATVSPGQLETQYF
>-|TRBJ1-1|many|TRBV6-1
TGTGCCAGCAGATTACATATACAGAACACTGAAGCTTTCTTT
CASRLHIQNTEAFF
>-|TRBJ2-1|few|TRBV4-3
TGCGCCAGCAGCCAAGATGAAGGAGGGGGGTTCAATGAGCAGTTCTTC
CASSQDEGGGFNEQFF
>-|TRBJ1-4|-|TRBV7-2
TGTGCCAGCAGCTTTTGGGGGGGCCTGGATGAAAAACTGTTTTTT
CASSFWGGLDEKLFF
>-|TRBJ2-1|few|TRBV2
TGTGCCAGCAGTGAAGTAGGAAGCTCCTACAATGAGCAGTTCTTC
CASSEVGSSYNEQFF
>-|TRBJ2-1|-|TRBV7-6
TGTGCCAGCAGCACCCGGACTTACAATGAGCAGTTCTTC
CASSTRTYNEQFF
>-|TRBJ1-3|few|TRBV7-2
TGTGCCAGCAGCTTAGGGGGGATGGGGACCTCCTCTGGAAACACCATATATTTT
CASSLGGMGTSSGNTIYF
>-|TRBJ1-1|-|TRBV6-6
TGTGCCAGCAGTTATTTAGATTTGGGCACTGAAGCTTTCTTT
CASSYLDLGTEAFF
>TRBD2|TRBJ2-1|-|TRBV13
TGTGCCAGCAGCGTGACTAGCGGGGACTACAATGAGCAGTTCTTC
CASSVTSGDYNEQFF
>-|TRBJ1-2|few|TRBV6-2/TRBV6-3
TGTGCCAGCAGCCTCCGGAAAGGTTACTATGGCTACACCTTC
CASSLRKGYYGYTF
>-|TRBJ1-5|-|TRBV7-2
TGTGCCAGCAGCTCAGAATATGAGGCTTTGGAGCCCCAGCATTTT
CASSSEYEALEPQHF
>TRBD1|TRBJ2-7|-|TRBV7-4
TGTGCCAGCAGCTTGCTGACAGGGAATAGGCAGTACTTC
CASSLLTGNRQYF
>-|TRBJ1-5|few|TRBV7-2
TGTGCCAGCAGCCCGACAGCATATAGCAATCAGCCCCAGCATTTT
CASSPTAYSNQPQHF
>TRBD2|TRBJ2-1|-|TRBV7-8
TGTGCCAGCAGCTTACCGATAGCGGGCCCCCGGCTTGAGCAGTTCTTC
CASSLPIAGPRLEQFF
>-|TRBJ2-3|-|TRBV7-6
TGTGCCAGCAGCTTAGCTAGGGGAACGCAGTATTTT
CASSLARGTQYF
>-|TRBJ2-3|medium-sized|TRBV7-8
TGTGCCAGCAGCTTACAGTTAAGGACGGGCACAGATACGCAGTATTTT
CASSLQLRTGTDTQYF
>-|TRBJ1-1|few|TRBV7-2
TGTGCCAGCAGCACCAAAGACAGGAGACACACTGAAGCTTTCTTT
CASSTKDRRHTEAFF
>-|TRBJ1-2|-|TRBV27
TGTGCCAGCAGTTCACCGACAACTAACTATGGCTACACCTTC
CASSSPTTNYGYTF
>-|TRBJ2-1|-|TRBV7-8
TGTGCCAGCAGCTTAGCTGGCGGGAATGAGCAGTTCTTC
CASSLAGGNEQFF
>-|TRBJ2-7|-|TRBV28
TGTGCCAGCAGTTTATTTCGGGGGGCCAGATACGAGCAGTACTTC
CASSLFRGARYEQYF
>TRBD1|TRBJ1-2|-|TRBV2
TGTGCCAGCAGTCAGACAGGGGTTGGGTATGGCTACACCTTC
CASSQTGVGYGYTF
>-|TRBJ2-1|many|TRBV18
TGTGCCAGCTCACCTCCCGACAGACACCCTGAGCAGTTCTTC
CASSPPDRHPEQFF